One T cell receptor (beta chain) is described in this entry. Its antigen is undetermined. Clones were read by immunoSEQ multiplex PCR, and TCRdb kept only the in-frame ones, dropping some. The sample shows 52,000 or so clones, 80% of them seen only once. This record belongs to a study of a mutant IDH1 vaccine in newly diagnosed glioma. As for the study in general: Beginning 4-6 weeks after radiotherapy alone, or with temozolomide cycles, vaccination took place.

Per germline, CDR1 MNHNS and CDR2 SASEGT. Trimming took off 6 bases at V and 3 bases at J, with 12 bases between the two ends. This CDR3 is 13 amino acids long. Time point: week 23, last vaccination. In every dose of vaccine, 300 ug of mutant IDH1 20-mer peptide was given alongside topical imiquimod. The gene calls are TRBV6-1 and TRBJ2-7; D call uncertain. The material sequenced was PBMCs, taken from a glioma patient whose treatment included an IDH1 peptide vaccine. The sequence was collected from a man in his forties with glioma. The CDR3 region is CASRKGNYYEQYF. As DNA, the CDR3 is TGTGCCAGCAGAAAAGGGAACTACTACGAGCAGTACTTC.